Following are 9 T cell receptor beta chains from one sample sequenced in a study of cytomegalovirus exposure and HLA in healthy donors. PCR involved 60 Vbeta and 13 Jbeta primers. Clones were sequenced by immunoSEQ multiplex PCR, and TCRdb holds only the in-frame ones, with some missing. This repertoire shows 120,000 or so clones, over 65% found once; its top ten account for roughly 6%. Specimen: PBMCs. The receptor source for this set is a woman aged 40 to 55 in good health and CMV-seronegative.

V gene TRBV7-9 combines with J gene TRBJ2-1, with 8 bases identical to TRBD2. The germline CDR1 and CDR2 sequences are SEHNR and FQNEAQ (reference sequence). Losses at the gene ends were 8 bases for V and 7 bases for J; bases not matched to a gene: 7. This CDR3 has 13 amino acids. For the CDR3, the DNA is TGTGCCAGCGCAAGACTAGCGCAGAATGAGCAGTTCTTC. Translating gives CASARLAQNEQFF.

The chain is built from TRBV28 and TRBJ2-2; tentative D call: TRBD2 (6 bases). This CDR3 has 15 residues. The germline V and J ends were trimmed by 3 bases and 2 bases, with 10 bases remaining between them. Germline loops: CDR1 MDHEN, CDR2 SYDVKM. Written as DNA, the CDR3 is TGTGCCAGCAGTTTCCCGGCGGGAAACACCGGGGAGCTGTTTTTT. Residues: CASSFPAGNTGELFF.

This clone occurred once. The rearrangement uses TRBV27 and TRBJ1-5; 7 bases fit TRBD1. J lost 4 bases, V lost 5 bases, and 5 bases had no gene match. Germline assignment: CDR1 MNHEY and CDR2 SMNVEV (reference sequence). The CDR3 extends over 14 amino acids. CDR3 nucleotides: TGTGCCAGCAGTCTACGACAGGGAAATCAGCCCCAGCATTTT. Protein sequence: CASSLRQGNQPQHF.

The chain has TRBV5-1 and TRBJ2-7, with D maybe TRBD1 (6 bases). The CDR3 loop spans 16 amino acids. Germline CDR1 reads SGHRS; CDR2 reads YFSETQ. V lost 0 bases and J 2 bases, leaving 15 bases between the germline ends. The CDR3 DNA reads TGCGCCAGCAGCTTGGCCCCCCCGGGACAAACCTACGAGCAGTACTTC. Protein sequence: CASSLAPPGQTYEQYF.

The J gene is TRBJ2-3, the V gene TRBV27; D remains unclear. The CDR3 sequence is 12 residues long. Trimming pared 7 bases from V and 1 base from J, leaving 6 bases between. Per the germline V gene, CDR1 is MNHEY and CDR2 is SMNVEV (reference sequence). CDR3 region: CASTTGTDTQYF. The CDR3 coding sequence is TGTGCCAGCACTACGGGCACAGATACGCAGTATTTT.

The rearrangement uses TRBV4-3 and TRBJ1-4; D perhaps matches TRBD1 (5 bases). Germline V gives CDR1 LGHNA, CDR2 YSLEER. This CDR3 comprises 15 residues. V lost 2 bases and J 10 bases, leaving 17 bases between the germline ends. The DNA for the CDR3 is TGCGCCAGCAGCCAATTTAGGGGCCTCGTTGGAAAACTGTTTTTT. Amino acids: CASSQFRGLVGKLFF.

The chain combines TRBV4-2 with TRBJ1-2; D gene uncertain. The germline V and J ends were trimmed by 0 bases and 7 bases, with 6 bases remaining between them. Germline V lookup: CDR1 LGHNA, CDR2 YNFKEQ. This CDR3 has 12 amino acids. The CDR3 region has the DNA TGTGCCAGCAGCCAAGATCTCCCTGGCTACACCTTC. Protein sequence: CASSQDLPGYTF.

The CDR3 DNA reads TGTGCCAGCATAGGGGGAGGGGGGACAACCCACAATGAGCAGTTCTTC. Its translation: CASIGGGGTTHNEQFF. The rearrangement links TRBV27 to TRBJ2-1; maybe TRBD2 (7 bases). Germline CDR1 is MNHEY and CDR2 is SMNVEV (reference sequence). V was trimmed by 7 bases and J by 5 bases, leaving 21 bases between them. The CDR3 extends over 16 amino acids.

In DNA form, the CDR3 reads TGTGCCAGCAGTGAGTCAGGGGGACCTTACGAGCAGTACTTC. Protein product: CASSESGGPYEQYF. J is TRBJ2-7 and V is TRBV6-1; 7 bases map to TRBD1. Germline loops: CDR1 MNHNS, CDR2 SASEGT. The length of the CDR3 is 14 residues. Trimming took 3 bases from V and 4 from J; bases not matched to a gene: 6.